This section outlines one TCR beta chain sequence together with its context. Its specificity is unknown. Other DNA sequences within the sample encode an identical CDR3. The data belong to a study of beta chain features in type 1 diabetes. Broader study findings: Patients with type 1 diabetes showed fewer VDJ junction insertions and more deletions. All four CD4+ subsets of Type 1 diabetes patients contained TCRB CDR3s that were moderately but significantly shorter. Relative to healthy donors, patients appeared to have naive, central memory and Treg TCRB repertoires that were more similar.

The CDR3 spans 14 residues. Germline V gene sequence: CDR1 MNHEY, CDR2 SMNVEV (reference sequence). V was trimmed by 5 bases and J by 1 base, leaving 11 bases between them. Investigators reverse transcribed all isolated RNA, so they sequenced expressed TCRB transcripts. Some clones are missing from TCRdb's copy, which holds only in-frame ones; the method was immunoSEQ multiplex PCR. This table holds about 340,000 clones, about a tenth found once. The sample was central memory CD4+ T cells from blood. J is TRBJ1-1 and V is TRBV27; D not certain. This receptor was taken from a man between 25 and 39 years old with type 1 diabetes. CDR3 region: CASSLVGGNTEAFF. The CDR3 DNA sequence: TGTGCCAGCAGTCTGGTAGGAGGGAACACTGAAGCTTTCTTT.